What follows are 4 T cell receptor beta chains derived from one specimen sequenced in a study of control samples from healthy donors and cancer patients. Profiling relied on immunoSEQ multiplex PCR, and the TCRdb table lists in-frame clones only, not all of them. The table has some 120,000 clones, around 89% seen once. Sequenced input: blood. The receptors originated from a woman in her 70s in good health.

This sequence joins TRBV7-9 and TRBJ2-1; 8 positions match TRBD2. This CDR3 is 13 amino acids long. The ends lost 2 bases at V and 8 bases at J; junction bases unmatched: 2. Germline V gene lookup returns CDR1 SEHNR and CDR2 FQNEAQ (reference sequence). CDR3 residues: CASSLLGLDEQFF. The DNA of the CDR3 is TGTGCCAGCAGCTTATTGGGACTAGATGAGCAGTTCTTC.

The CDR3 DNA is TGTGCCAGCAGCTTAGGACAAGCCGAGGGCTACACCTTC. Translation: CASSLGQAEGYTF. The chain links TRBV7-3 to TRBJ1-2; D is perhaps TRBD1 (5 bases). Germline lookup yields CDR1 SGHTA and CDR2 FQGTGA. Trimming removed 2 bases at V and 8 bases at J, with 12 bases between. The CDR3 totals 13 residues.

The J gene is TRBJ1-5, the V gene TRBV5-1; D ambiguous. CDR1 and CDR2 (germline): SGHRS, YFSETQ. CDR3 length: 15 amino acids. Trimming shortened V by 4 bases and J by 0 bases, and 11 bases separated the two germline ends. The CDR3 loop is CASSPSGGSNQPQHF. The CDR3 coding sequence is TGCGCCAGCAGCCCCTCCGGCGGTAGCAATCAGCCCCAGCATTTT.

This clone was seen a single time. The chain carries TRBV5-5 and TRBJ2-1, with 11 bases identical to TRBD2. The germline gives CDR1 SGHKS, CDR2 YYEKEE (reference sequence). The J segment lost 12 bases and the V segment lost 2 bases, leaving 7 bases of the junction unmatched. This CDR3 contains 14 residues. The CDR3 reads CASSLLSGTSGQFF. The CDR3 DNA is TGTGCCAGCAGCTTATTATCCGGGACTAGCGGGCAGTTCTTC. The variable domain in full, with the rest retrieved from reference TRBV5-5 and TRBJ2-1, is DAGVTQSPTHLIKTRGQQVTLRCSPISGHKSVSWYQQVLGQGPQFIFQYYEKEERGRGNFPDRFSARQFPNYSSELNVNALLLGDSALYLCASSLLSGTSGQFFGPGTRLTVL.